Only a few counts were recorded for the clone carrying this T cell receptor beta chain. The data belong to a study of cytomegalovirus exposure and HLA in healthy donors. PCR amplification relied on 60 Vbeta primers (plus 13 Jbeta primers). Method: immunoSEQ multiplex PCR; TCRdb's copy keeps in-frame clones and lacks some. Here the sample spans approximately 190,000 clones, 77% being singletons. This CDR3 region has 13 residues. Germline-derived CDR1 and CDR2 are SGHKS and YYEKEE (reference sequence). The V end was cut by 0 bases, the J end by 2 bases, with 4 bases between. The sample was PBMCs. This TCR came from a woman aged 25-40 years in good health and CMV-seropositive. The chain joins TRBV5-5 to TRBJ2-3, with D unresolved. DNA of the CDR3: TGTGCCAGCAGCTTGGCCCACACAGATACGCAGTATTTT. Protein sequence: CASSLAHTDTQYF. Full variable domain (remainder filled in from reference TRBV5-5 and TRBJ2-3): DAGVTQSPTHLIKTRGQQVTLRCSPISGHKSVSWYQQVLGQGPQFIFQYYEKEERGRGNFPDRFSARQFPNYSSELNVNALLLGDSALYLCASSLAHTDTQYFGPGTRLTVL.